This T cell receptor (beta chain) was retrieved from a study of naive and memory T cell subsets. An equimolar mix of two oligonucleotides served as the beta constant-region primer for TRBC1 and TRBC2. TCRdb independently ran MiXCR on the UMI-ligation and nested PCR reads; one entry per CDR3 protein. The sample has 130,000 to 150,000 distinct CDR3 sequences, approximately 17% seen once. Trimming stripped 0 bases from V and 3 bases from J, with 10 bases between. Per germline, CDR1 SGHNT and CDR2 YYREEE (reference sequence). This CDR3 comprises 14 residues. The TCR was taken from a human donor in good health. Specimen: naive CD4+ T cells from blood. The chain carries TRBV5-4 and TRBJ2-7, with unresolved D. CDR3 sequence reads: CASSLGLLGYEQYF. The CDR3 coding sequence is TGTGCCAGCAGCTTGGGACTCCTGGGCTACGAGCAGTACTTC.